The 26 T cell receptor beta chains given below trace back to one sample, sequenced in a study of naive and memory T cell subsets. Two oligonucleotides, mixed equimolar, formed the beta constant-region primer covering TRBC1 and TRBC2. MiXCR, applied by TCRdb to the UMI-ligation and nested PCR reads, yields one record per CDR3 protein. The table records around 90,000 distinct CDR3 sequences, roughly 7% of them present only once. Input material: central memory CD4+ T cells from blood. These TCRs come from a human donor in good health.

The sample holds many counts of this clonotype. The chain couples TRBV3-1 to TRBJ1-6; tentatively, D is TRBD1 (5 bases). Germline V gene data show CDR1 as LGHDT and CDR2 as YNNKEL (reference sequence). The V end was cut by 3 bases, the J end by 5 bases, with 8 bases between. CDR3 length: 14 amino acids. CDR3 in amino acids: CASSHGHNNSPLHF. CDR3 coding DNA: TGTGCCAGCAGCCACGGACATAATAATTCACCCCTCCACTTT. Filled out from reference TRBV3-1 and TRBJ1-6, the complete variable domain reads DTAVSQTPKYLVTQMGNDKSIKCEQNLGHDTMYWYKQDSKKFLKIMFSYNNKELIINETVPNRFSPKSPDKAHLNLHINSLELGDSAVYFCASSHGHNNSPLHFGNGTRLTVT.

The chain couples TRBV20-1 to TRBJ2-5; D ambiguous. V was clipped by 2 bases and J by 2 bases, with 9 bases between them. This CDR3 comprises 13 residues. In germline, CDR1 is DFQATT, CDR2 SNEGSKA (reference sequence). The CDR3 loop reads CSARSGSQETQYF. The CDR3 region has the DNA TGCAGTGCTAGAAGTGGGTCACAAGAGACCCAGTACTTC.

This clonotype was seen repeatedly, ten times or more. The chain combines TRBV5-5 with TRBJ2-5; possibly TRBD1 for D (7 bases). The CDR3 is 14 amino acids. The germline V gene encodes CDR1 SGHKS and CDR2 YYEKEE (reference sequence). V shed 1 base and J shed 5 bases, with 12 bases lying between them. CDR3 sequence reads: CASSLLGGGETQYF. CDR3 coding DNA: TGTGCCAGCAGCTTGCTTGGAGGGGGCGAGACCCAGTACTTC. The variable domain in full, with the rest retrieved from reference TRBV5-5 and TRBJ2-5, is DAGVTQSPTHLIKTRGQQVTLRCSPISGHKSVSWYQQVLGQGPQFIFQYYEKEERGRGNFPDRFSARQFPNYSSELNVNALLLGDSALYLCASSLLGGGETQYFGPGTRLLVL.

Many counts were recorded for this clonotype. This chain uses TRBV27 with TRBJ1-1, with a weak D call TRBD1 (5 bases). CDR1 and CDR2 from the germline V gene are MNHEY and SMNVEV (reference sequence). V lost 3 bases and J 2 bases, leaving 13 bases between the germline ends. This CDR3 comprises 15 residues. The CDR3 loop reads CASSFSRQRNTEAFF. In DNA, the CDR3 is TGTGCCAGCAGTTTCTCCAGACAGCGTAACACTGAAGCTTTCTTT.

This clonotype was seen ten or more times. The chain joins TRBV7-8 to TRBJ2-7, with TRBD2 identical over 10 bases. Germline V lookup: CDR1 SGHVS, CDR2 FQNEAQ. The V and J ends lost 5 bases and 0 bases, in that order; junction bases with no gene match: 4. The CDR3 covers 15 residues. The CDR3 bases are TGTGCCAGCAGCCTCAGGACTAGCGGCTCCTACGAGCAGTACTTC. It translates to CASSLRTSGSYEQYF. The entire variable domain, with the rest obtained from reference TRBV7-8 and TRBJ2-7, is as follows: GAGVSQSPRYKVAKRGQDVALRCDPISGHVSLFWYQQALGQGPEFLTYFQNEAQLDKSGLPSDRFFAERPEGSVSTLKIQRTQQEDSAVYLCASSLRTSGSYEQYFGPGTRLTVT.

The J gene is TRBJ2-1, the V gene TRBV24-1, with TRBD2 identical over 7 bases. This CDR3 comprises 15 residues. Trimming removed 4 bases from V and 9 bases from J; junction bases left unmatched: 11. Germline V gives CDR1 KGHDR, CDR2 SFDVKD. The CDR3 sequence: CATSEGGSIAFEQFF. CDR3 sequence (DNA): TGTGCCACCAGTGAAGGCGGGAGTATCGCGTTTGAGCAGTTCTTC.

This clonotype was detected many times. The chain is built from TRBV18 and TRBJ2-5; 7 bases line up with TRBD1. The trim removed 0 bases at V and 5 bases at J, leaving 12 bases unmatched. The length of the CDR3 is 17 residues. From germline, CDR1 is KGHSH and CDR2 LQKENI. The CDR3 coding sequence is TGTGCCAGCTCACCACCTGCACGGGACAGAGGGCGGGAGACCCAGTACTTC. Amino acid sequence: CASSPPARDRGRETQYF. The full variable domain, in which reference TRBV18 and TRBJ2-5 provide the parts outside the CDR3, is NAGVMQNPRHLVRRRGQEARLRCSPMKGHSHVYWYRQLPEEGLKFMVYLQKENIIDESGMPKERFSAEFPKEGPSILRIQQVVRGDSAAYFCASSPPARDRGRETQYFGPGTRLLVL.

The chain has TRBV4-3 and TRBJ2-7; perhaps TRBD2 as D (6 bases). This CDR3 contains 15 residues. Germline V gene sequence: CDR1 LGHNA, CDR2 YSLEER. V dropped 1 base and J dropped 0 bases, with 10 bases sitting between them. In DNA form, the CDR3 reads TGCGCCAGCAGCCAAGGGAGCGGGTTCTCCTACGAGCAGTACTTC. It translates to CASSQGSGFSYEQYF.

The table lists this clonotype with many counts. The chain uses TRBV12-3 or TRBV12-4 and TRBJ2-3, with TRBD2 identical over 11 bases. The length of the CDR3 is 13 residues. The ends lost 6 bases at V and 5 bases at J; junction bases unmatched: 1. In DNA form, the CDR3 reads TGTGCCAGCAGAGGGACTAGCGGAGATACGCAGTATTTT. Translating gives CASRGTSGDTQYF.

This clonotype was recorded at least ten times. This chain connects TRBV27 to TRBJ1-3, with D unresolved. Looked up from germline, CDR1 is MNHEY and CDR2 is SMNVEV (reference sequence). The CDR3 contains 17 residues. V lost 5 bases and J lost 4, with 21 bases in between. The CDR3, as DNA: TGTGCCAGCAGTACCCCACCGAACACGAACTCGGGAAACACCATATATTTT. Residues: CASSTPPNTNSGNTIYF.

This clonotype was detected only a few times. The gene calls are TRBV25-1 and TRBJ1-4; D not resolved. The V gene lost 4 bases and the J gene lost 7 bases, with 13 bases spanning the gap. The CDR3 loop spans 14 amino acids. Germline-derived CDR1 and CDR2 are MGHDK and SYGVNS. Here the CDR3 reads CASSVGGIGEKLFF. For the CDR3, the DNA is TGTGCCAGCAGTGTAGGAGGGATCGGTGAAAAACTGTTTTTT.

This clonotype was seen many times. This chain links TRBV29-1 with TRBJ2-7; D not resolved. Germline lookup yields CDR1 SQVTM and CDR2 ANQGSEA. This CDR3 is built from 13 residues. The V end lost 1 base, the J end lost 4 bases, and 11 bases lay between the germline ends. The CDR3 DNA reads as TGCAGCGTTGAAGGTCAGAACCAATACGAGCAGTACTTC. Encoded protein: CSVEGQNQYEQYF.

This clonotype turned up a few times. This chain joins TRBV7-2 and TRBJ2-1; the match to TRBD2 covers 9 bases. CDR1 and CDR2 (germline): SGHTA, FQGNSA. The CDR3 runs to 14 residues. The J segment lost 6 bases and the V segment lost 7 bases, leaving 7 bases of the junction unmatched. The CDR3: CASTAGGWGNEQFF. CDR3 DNA: TGTGCCAGCACCGCGGGGGGGTGGGGCAATGAGCAGTTCTTC.

At least ten counts were recorded for this clonotype. The J gene is TRBJ2-7, the V gene TRBV10-3; D may be TRBD2 (7 bases). The CDR3 is 13 residues long. Germline-derived CDR1 and CDR2 are ENHRY and SYGVKD. V dropped 5 bases and J dropped 5 bases, with 13 bases sitting between them. Here the CDR3 reads CAISWGGADEQYF. The CDR3 DNA is TGTGCCATCAGTTGGGGGGGGGCGGACGAGCAGTACTTC.

To note about this clonotype: Being one base from a much bigger clone, this may be a read error. This chain connects TRBV7-9 to TRBJ1-6; unclear D gene. Trimming stripped 3 bases from V and 0 bases from J, with 18 bases between. This CDR3 has 19 residues. Germline V gene lookup returns CDR1 SEHNR and CDR2 FQNEAQ (reference sequence). The CDR3 DNA reads as TGTGCCAGCAGCTTGACGGTGGGGAGTGCAAGCTCCTATAATTCACCCCTCCACTTT. Its translation is CASSLTVGSASSYNSPLHF.

The rearrangement uses TRBV19 and TRBJ1-4, with a possible D match to TRBD1 (5 bases). In germline, CDR1 is LNHDA, CDR2 SQIVND (reference sequence). This CDR3 is 14 amino acids long. Between the trimmed V and J ends, which lost 5 bases and 7 bases, there was a span of 14 bases. The CDR3 spells CASSLGTAPEKLFF. The CDR3 DNA follows: TGTGCCAGTAGTCTCGGGACTGCACCTGAAAAACTGTTTTTT.

The chain joins TRBV5-4 to TRBJ1-2; unclear D gene. The CDR3 is made up of 13 amino acids. Germline CDR1 reads SGHNT; CDR2 reads YYREEE (reference sequence). Trimming took off 4 bases at V and 8 bases at J, with 15 bases between the two ends. DNA of the CDR3: TGTGCCAGCAGCCCTACGCTCGGACGGGGCTACACCTTC. It encodes CASSPTLGRGYTF.

The V call is TRBV12-3 or TRBV12-4, the J call TRBJ1-5; 7 bases match TRBD1. The CDR3 totals 13 residues. J lost 6 bases, V lost 1 base, and 0 bases had no gene match. CDR3 region: CASSLDRGQPQHF. The CDR3 DNA sequence: TGTGCCAGCAGTTTAGACAGGGGTCAGCCCCAGCATTTT.

Many counts were recorded for this clonotype. The J gene is TRBJ2-5, the V gene TRBV20-1; D gene uncertain. The CDR3 is 14 amino acids. Germline CDR1 and CDR2: DFQATT and SNEGSKA (reference sequence). The ends were cut back, 5 bases at V and 1 base at J, with 14 bases in the middle. The CDR3 loop is CSACPQAPQETQYF. The CDR3 DNA is TGCAGTGCTTGCCCGCAGGCCCCCCAAGAGACCCAGTACTTC.

In this sample, this clonotype turned up many times. The chain has TRBV4-3 and TRBJ2-7; D possibly corresponds to TRBD1 (6 bases). The length of the CDR3 is 13 residues. Germline CDR1 is LGHNA and CDR2 is YSLEER. Deletions cut 2 bases from V and 5 bases from J, with 10 bases between. The CDR3 region has the DNA TGCGCCAGCAGCCAAATGGCAGGGGACGAGCAGTACTTC. Residues: CASSQMAGDEQYF.

The V and J genes are TRBV5-6 and TRBJ2-3, with D unresolved. CDR3 length: 11 residues. Germline CDR1 reads SGHDT; CDR2 reads YYEEEE. Trimming pared 2 bases from V and 7 bases from J, leaving 5 bases between. CDR3 region: CASSFGNTQYF. CDR3 sequence (DNA): TGTGCCAGCAGCTTTGGAAATACGCAGTATTTT.

This clonotype was observed at least ten times. The genes are TRBV2 and TRBJ1-4; 8 bases fit TRBD1. V lost 6 bases and J lost 2; bases outside the gene matches: 5. CDR3 size: 15 residues. CDR1 is SNHLY, CDR2 FYNNEI, per germline. The chain's CDR3 is CASRNGQGTNEKLFF. The DNA for the CDR3 is TGTGCCAGCAGGAACGGACAGGGCACTAATGAAAAACTGTTTTTT.

This clonotype was seen many times. V is TRBV6-2 or TRBV6-3 and J is TRBJ1-1; D gene unclear. Germline CDR1 MNHEY, CDR2 SVGEGT. The CDR3 loop spans 15 amino acids. With 4 bases removed from V and 0 bases from J, the gap between germline ends came to 12 bases. The CDR3 DNA follows: TGTGCCAGCAGTTTGGTCCGGACCATGAACACTGAAGCTTTCTTT. This sequence encodes CASSLVRTMNTEAFF.

This clonotype was recorded at least ten times. The chain uses TRBV20-1 and TRBJ2-7; 8 nucleotides align to TRBD2. The germline CDR1 and CDR2 sequences are DFQATT and SNEGSKA (reference sequence). CDR3 size: 15 residues. J was trimmed by 5 bases and V by 6 bases; bases with no gene match: 15. CDR3 nucleotide sequence: TGCAGTGCAGGCGTCCGAGTTGCGGGGGGCGACGAGCAGTACTTC. Its protein product is CSAGVRVAGGDEQYF.

This chain uses TRBV12-3 or TRBV12-4 with TRBJ2-3, with 8 bases aligning to TRBD2. CDR3 length equals 15 residues. Germline trimming cut 6 bases from V and 0 bases from J; bases unmatched to any gene: 5. The CDR3 is CASRSSGPSTDTQYF. CDR3 DNA sequence: TGTGCCAGCAGATCTAGCGGGCCTAGCACAGATACGCAGTATTTT.

This clonotype was found many times. The rearrangement joins TRBV20-1 to TRBJ1-2; weak D call: TRBD1 (6 bases). The CDR3 consists of 16 residues. V lost 0 bases, J lost 3 bases, and 17 bases lay in between. Germline V gene sequence: CDR1 DFQATT, CDR2 SNEGSKA (reference sequence). CDR3 sequence reads: CSARDGGAQGYYGYTF. The CDR3 region has the DNA TGCAGTGCTAGAGACGGGGGGGCGCAAGGTTACTATGGCTACACCTTC.